The following is a TCR beta chain sequence with its context. This record comes from a study of cytomegalovirus exposure and HLA in healthy donors. The PCR ran on 60 Vbeta and 13 Jbeta primers. Here immunoSEQ multiplex PCR was the method, and the copy in TCRdb shows in-frame clones only, minus some. The data show about 150,000 clones, about 85% seen once. Germline loops: CDR1 MNHEY, CDR2 SVGAGI. V was pared by 6 bases and J by 2 bases, with 20 bases between. The CDR3 covers 16 residues. The clonotype originates from a boy between 2 and 10 years old in good health and CMV-seronegative. Source material: PBMCs. The chain combines TRBV6-5 with TRBJ2-7; D possibly corresponds to TRBD2 (5 bases). The CDR3 loop reads CASRYDPADGTYEQYF. The CDR3 region has the DNA TGTGCCAGCAGATACGACCCAGCGGACGGAACCTACGAGCAGTACTTC.